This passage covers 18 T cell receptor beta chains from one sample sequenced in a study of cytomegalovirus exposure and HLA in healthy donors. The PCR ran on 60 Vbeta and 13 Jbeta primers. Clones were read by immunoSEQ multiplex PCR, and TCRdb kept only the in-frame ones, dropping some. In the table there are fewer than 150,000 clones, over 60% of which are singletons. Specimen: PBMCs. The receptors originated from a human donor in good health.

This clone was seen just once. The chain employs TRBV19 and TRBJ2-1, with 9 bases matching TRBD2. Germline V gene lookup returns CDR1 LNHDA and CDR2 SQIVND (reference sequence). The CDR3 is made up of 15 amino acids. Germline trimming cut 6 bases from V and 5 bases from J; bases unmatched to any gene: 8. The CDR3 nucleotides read TGTGCCAGTAGCGGGGCGGGAGGGCCCCACAATGAGCAGTTCTTC. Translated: CASSGAGGPHNEQFF. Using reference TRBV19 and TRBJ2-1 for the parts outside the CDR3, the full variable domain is DGGITQSPKYLFRKEGQNVTLSCEQNLNHDAMYWYRQDPGQGLRLIYYSQIVNDFQKGDIAEGYSVSREKKESFPLTVTSAQKNPTAFYLCASSGAGGPHNEQFFGPGTRLTVL.

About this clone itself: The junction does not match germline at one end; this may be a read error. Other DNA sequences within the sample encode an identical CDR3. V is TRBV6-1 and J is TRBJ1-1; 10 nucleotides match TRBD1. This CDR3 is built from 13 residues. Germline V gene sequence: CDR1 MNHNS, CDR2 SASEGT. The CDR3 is CASSGDRGNEAFF. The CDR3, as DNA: TGTGCCAGCAGCGGGGACAGGGGCAATGAAGCCTTCTTT.

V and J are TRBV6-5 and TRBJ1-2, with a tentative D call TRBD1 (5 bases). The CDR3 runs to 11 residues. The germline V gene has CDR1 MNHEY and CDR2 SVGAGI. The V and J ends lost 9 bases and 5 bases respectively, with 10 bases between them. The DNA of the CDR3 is TGTGCCAGTACCGGGGGGTATGGCTACACCTTC. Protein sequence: CASTGGYGYTF.

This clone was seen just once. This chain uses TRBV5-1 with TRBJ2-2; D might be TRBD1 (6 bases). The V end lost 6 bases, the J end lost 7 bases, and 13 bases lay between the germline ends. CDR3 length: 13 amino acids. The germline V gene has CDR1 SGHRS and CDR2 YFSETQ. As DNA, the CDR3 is TGCGCCAGCAAGGCAGGGGTGGTCGGGGAGCTGTTTTTT. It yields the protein CASKAGVVGELFF.

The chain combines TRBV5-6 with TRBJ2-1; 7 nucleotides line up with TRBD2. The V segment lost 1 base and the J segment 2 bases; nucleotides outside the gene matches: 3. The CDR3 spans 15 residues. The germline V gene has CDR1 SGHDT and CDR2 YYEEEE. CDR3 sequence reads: CASSLRSGAYNEQFF. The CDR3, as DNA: TGTGCCAGCAGCTTGAGGAGCGGGGCCTACAATGAGCAGTTCTTC.

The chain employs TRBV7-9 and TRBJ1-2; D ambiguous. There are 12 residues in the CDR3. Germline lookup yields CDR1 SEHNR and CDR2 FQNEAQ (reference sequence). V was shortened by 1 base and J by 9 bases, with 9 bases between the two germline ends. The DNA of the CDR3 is TGTGCCAGCAGCTTAGGCGCGGGGAGCTACACCTTC. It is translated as CASSLGAGSYTF.

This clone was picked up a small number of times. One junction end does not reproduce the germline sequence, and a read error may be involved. The CDR3 loop is CASREDSFSYNEQFF. Here the CDR3 DNA reads TGTGCCAGCAGGGAAGACAGCTTCTCGTACAATGAGCAGTTCTTC. The rearrangement links TRBV2 to TRBJ2-1; tentatively, D is TRBD1 (5 bases). Germline lookup yields CDR1 SNHLY and CDR2 FYNNEI. This CDR3 has 15 residues.

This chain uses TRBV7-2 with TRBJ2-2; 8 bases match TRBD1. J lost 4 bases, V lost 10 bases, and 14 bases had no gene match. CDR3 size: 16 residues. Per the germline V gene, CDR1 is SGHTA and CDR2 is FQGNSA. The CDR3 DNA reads TGTGCCACCCAAAAACCAGGCAGGGGGCGCACCGGGGAGCTGTTTTTT. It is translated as CATQKPGRGRTGELFF.

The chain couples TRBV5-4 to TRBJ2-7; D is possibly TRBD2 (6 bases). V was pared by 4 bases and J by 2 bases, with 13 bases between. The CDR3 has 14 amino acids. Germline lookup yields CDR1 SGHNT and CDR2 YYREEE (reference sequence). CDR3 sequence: CASSRGAGAYEQYF. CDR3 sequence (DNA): TGTGCCAGCAGCCGCGGGGCGGGCGCCTACGAGCAGTACTTC.

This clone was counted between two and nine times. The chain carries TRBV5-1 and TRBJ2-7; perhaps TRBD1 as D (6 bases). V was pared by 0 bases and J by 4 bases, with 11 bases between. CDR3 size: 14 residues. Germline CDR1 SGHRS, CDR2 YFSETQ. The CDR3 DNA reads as TGCGCCAGCAGCTTGGGACAGGTAACTTACGAGCAGTACTTC. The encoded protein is CASSLGQVTYEQYF.

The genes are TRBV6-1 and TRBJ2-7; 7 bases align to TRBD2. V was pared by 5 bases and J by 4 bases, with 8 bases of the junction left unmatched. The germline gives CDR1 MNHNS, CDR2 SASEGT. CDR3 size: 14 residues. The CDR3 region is CASSREGGRYEQYF. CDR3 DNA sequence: TGTGCCAGCAGTAGGGAGGGAGGGAGGTACGAGCAGTACTTC.

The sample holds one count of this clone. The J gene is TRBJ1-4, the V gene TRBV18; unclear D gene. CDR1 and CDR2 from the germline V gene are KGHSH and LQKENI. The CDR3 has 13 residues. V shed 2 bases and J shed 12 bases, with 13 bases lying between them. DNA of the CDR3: TGTGCCAGCTCACCAGGGAGCGGTGAGGAACTGTTTTTT. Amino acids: CASSPGSGEELFF.

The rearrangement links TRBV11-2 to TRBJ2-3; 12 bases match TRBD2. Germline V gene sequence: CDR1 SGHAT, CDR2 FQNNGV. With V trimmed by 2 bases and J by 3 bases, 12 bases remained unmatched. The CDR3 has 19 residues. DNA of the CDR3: TGTGCCAGCAGCTTATTACTAGCGGGAGGACTTGATTTGACAGATACGCAGTATTTT. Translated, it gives CASSLLLAGGLDLTDTQYF.

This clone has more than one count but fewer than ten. The CDR3 reads CASSRSGSPHEQYF. In DNA, the CDR3 is TGTGCCAGCAGCCGCAGCGGGAGCCCCCACGAGCAGTACTTC. This rearrangement joins TRBV11-3 to TRBJ2-7, with 8 positions matching TRBD2. The junction had 8 bases not matched to a gene; V was cut back by 5 bases and J by 5 bases. Germline V CDR1 and CDR2: SGHNT, YENEEA. This CDR3 has 14 residues. Drawing the rest from reference TRBV11-3 and TRBJ2-7, the complete variable domain is EAGVVQSPRYKIIEKKQPVAFWCNPISGHNTLYWYLQNLGQGPELLIRYENEEAVDDSQLPKDRFSAERLKGVDSTLKIQPAELGDSAVYLCASSRSGSPHEQYFGPGTRLTVT.

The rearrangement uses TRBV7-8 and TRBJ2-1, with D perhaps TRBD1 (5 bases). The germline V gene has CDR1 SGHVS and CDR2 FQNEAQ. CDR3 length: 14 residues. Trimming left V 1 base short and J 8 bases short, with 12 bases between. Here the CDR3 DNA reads TGTGCCAGCAGCTTAGGTGGGGTCAGGGATGAGCAGTTCTTC. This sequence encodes CASSLGGVRDEQFF. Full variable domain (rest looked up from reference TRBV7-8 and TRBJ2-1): GAGVSQSPRYKVAKRGQDVALRCDPISGHVSLFWYQQALGQGPEFLTYFQNEAQLDKSGLPSDRFFAERPEGSVSTLKIQRTQQEDSAVYLCASSLGGVRDEQFFGPGTRLTVL.

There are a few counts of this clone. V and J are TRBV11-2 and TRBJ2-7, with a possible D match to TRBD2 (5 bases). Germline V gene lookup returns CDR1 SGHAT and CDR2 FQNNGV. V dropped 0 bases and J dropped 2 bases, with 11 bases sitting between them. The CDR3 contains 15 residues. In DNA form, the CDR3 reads TGTGCCAGCAGCTTAGATAGACTAAAACCCTACGAGCAGTACTTC. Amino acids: CASSLDRLKPYEQYF.

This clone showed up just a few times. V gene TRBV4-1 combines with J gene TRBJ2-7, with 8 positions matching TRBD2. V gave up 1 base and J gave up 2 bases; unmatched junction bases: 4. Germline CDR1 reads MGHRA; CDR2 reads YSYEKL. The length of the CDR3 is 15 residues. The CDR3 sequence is CASSQGQRETYEQYF. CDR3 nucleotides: TGCGCCAGCAGCCAAGGTCAGCGGGAGACCTACGAGCAGTACTTC.

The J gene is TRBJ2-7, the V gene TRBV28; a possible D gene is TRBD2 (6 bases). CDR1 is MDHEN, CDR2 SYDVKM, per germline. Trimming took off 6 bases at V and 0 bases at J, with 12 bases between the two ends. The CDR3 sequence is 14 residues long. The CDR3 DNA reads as TGTGCCAGCAGAAAGGGAGGCAGCTCCTACGAGCAGTACTTC. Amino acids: CASRKGGSSYEQYF.